This T cell receptor (beta chain) was observed in a study of cytomegalovirus exposure and HLA in healthy donors. The V and J ends lost 3 bases and 3 bases, in that order; junction bases with no gene match: 1. CDR1 is SNHLY, CDR2 FYNNEI, per germline. The CDR3 has 16 residues. PCR involved 60 Vbeta and 13 Jbeta primers. Clones were read by immunoSEQ multiplex PCR, and TCRdb kept only the in-frame ones, dropping some. The sample includes more than 200,000 clones, roughly 84% of them seen just once. The chain has TRBV2 and TRBJ2-3, with 15 bases identical to TRBD2. Sequenced sample: PBMCs. The origin of this receptor is a human donor in good health. CDR3 protein: CASSEGLAGGTDTQYF. CDR3 DNA: TGTGCCAGCAGTGAGGGACTAGCGGGAGGAACAGATACGCAGTATTTT.